Below are 8 T cell receptor beta chains sequenced from a single sample in a study of cytomegalovirus exposure and HLA in healthy donors. PCR amplification relied on 60 Vbeta primers (plus 13 Jbeta primers). Method: immunoSEQ multiplex PCR; TCRdb's copy keeps in-frame clones and lacks some. The sample includes fewer than 110,000 clones, approximately 85% of them seen just once. What was sequenced was PBMCs. These receptors all come from a man aged 30 to 45 in good health and CMV-seronegative.

This chain connects TRBV6-5 to TRBJ1-5, with D possibly matching TRBD1 (6 bases). This CDR3 comprises 14 residues. Trimming stripped 6 bases from V and 7 bases from J, with 16 bases between. Germline values: CDR1 MNHEY, CDR2 SVGAGI. The CDR3 DNA reads as TGTGCCAGCAGGGCAACAGGGATACACCAGCCCCAGCATTTT. Encoded protein: CASRATGIHQPQHF.

The chain couples TRBV15 to TRBJ2-7; 8 nucleotides align to TRBD1. Germline CDR1 and CDR2: LNHNV and YYDKDF (reference sequence). V shed 2 bases, J shed 3 bases, and the junction held 3 bases outside the gene matches. The CDR3 consists of 14 residues. The CDR3 nucleotides read TGTGCCACCAGCAGACAGGGGGCTCACTACGAGCAGTACTTC. It codes for CATSRQGAHYEQYF.

The rearrangement joins TRBV5-6 to TRBJ1-5, with D tentatively TRBD1 (5 bases). Germline-derived CDR1 and CDR2 are SGHDT and YYEEEE. Trimming took off 1 base at V and 7 bases at J, with 12 bases between the two ends. This CDR3 region has 14 residues. DNA for the CDR3: TGTGCCAGCAGCTTGAGGACACCTGCCCAGCCCCAGCATTTT. Translated: CASSLRTPAQPQHF.

This sequence joins TRBV4-3 and TRBJ2-3; 8 bases line up with TRBD2. With V trimmed by 2 bases and J by 5 bases, 12 bases remained unmatched. The CDR3 is made up of 17 amino acids. Germline values: CDR1 LGHNA, CDR2 YSLEER. The CDR3 region is CASSQLSGRPSGDTQYF. DNA for the CDR3: TGCGCCAGCAGCCAATTGAGCGGGAGACCCTCGGGAGATACGCAGTATTTT.

This clone was picked up a small number of times. V usage is TRBV5-1 and J usage is TRBJ2-1; TRBD2 aligns across 9 bases. Germline lookup yields CDR1 SGHRS and CDR2 YFSETQ. V lost 5 bases, J lost 2 bases, and 8 bases stayed unmatched. The CDR3 is 16 residues long. The CDR3 region has the DNA TGCGCCAGCAGTGAAGGCGCGGGAGGGCCCTACAATGAGCAGTTCTTC. Its protein product is CASSEGAGGPYNEQFF. Drawing the rest from reference TRBV5-1 and TRBJ2-1, the complete variable domain is KAGVTQTPRYLIKTRGQQVTLSCSPISGHRSVSWYQQTPGQGLQFLFEYFSETQRNKGNFPGRFSGRQFSNSRSEMNVSTLELGDSALYLCASSEGAGGPYNEQFFGPGTRLTVL.

The chain uses TRBV7-8 and TRBJ2-1; D remains unclear. The CDR3 extends over 13 amino acids. Germline V gene lookup returns CDR1 SGHVS and CDR2 FQNEAQ. V was cut by 0 bases and J by 6 bases, with 6 bases left in between. CDR3 coding DNA: TGTGCCAGCAGCTTAGCCCTTTCCAATGAGCAGTTCTTC. It codes for CASSLALSNEQFF. Full variable domain (rest looked up from reference TRBV7-8 and TRBJ2-1): GAGVSQSPRYKVAKRGQDVALRCDPISGHVSLFWYQQALGQGPEFLTYFQNEAQLDKSGLPSDRFFAERPEGSVSTLKIQRTQQEDSAVYLCASSLALSNEQFFGPGTRLTVL.

The chain carries TRBV9 and TRBJ1-6; no firm D call. Per the germline V gene, CDR1 is SGDLS and CDR2 is YYNGEE. V gave up 3 bases and J gave up 2 bases, with 6 bases separating them. The CDR3 runs 14 residues. CDR3 sequence (DNA): TGTGCCAGCAGCGCCGGGGCCTATAATTCACCCCTCCACTTT. It yields the protein CASSAGAYNSPLHF. The variable domain in full, with the rest retrieved from reference TRBV9 and TRBJ1-6, is DSGVTQTPKHLITATGQRVTLRCSPRSGDLSVYWYQQSLDQGLQFLIQYYNGEERAKGNILERFSAQQFPDLHSELNLSSLELGDSALYFCASSAGAYNSPLHFGNGTRLTVT.

This chain joins TRBV6-1 and TRBJ2-2; 9 bases fit TRBD1. V was clipped by 4 bases and J by 6 bases; unmatched bases: 6. There are 15 residues in the CDR3. From germline, CDR1 is MNHNS and CDR2 SASEGT. The DNA of the CDR3 is TGTGCCAGCAGTGGCCCGGGACAGGGTTCCGGGGAGCTGTTTTTT. Amino acid sequence: CASSGPGQGSGELFF.